The rows below give T cell receptor beta chains drawn from one sample of a study of T cell responses to AZD1222 COVID-19 vaccine. Sequencing was performed with immunoSEQ multiplex PCR; in TCRdb, only in-frame clones are kept and a portion is missing. The data show around 78,000 clones, around nine tenths seen once. The source material was peripheral blood, sampled on day 0 of MenACWY control vaccination. The receptors derive from an adult in good health. Both conserved end residues are part of each CDR3. A D gene is named only where the DNA matches it firmly. Where a row states a size, it is once, few, many or the class of an expanded clone; other rows omit it.

j_gene: TRBJ2-7
v_gene: TRBV7-2
d_gene: -
abundance: -
CDR3aa: CASSEEGVPYEQYF
CDR3nt: TGTGCCAGCAGCGAGGAGGGGGTTCCCTACGAGCAGTACTTC

j_gene: TRBJ1-6
v_gene: TRBV7-2
d_gene: -
abundance: -
CDR3aa: CASILTGGDSPLHF
CDR3nt: TGTGCCAGCATCCTAACCGGGGGCGATTCACCCCTCCACTTT

j_gene: TRBJ2-1
v_gene: TRBV7-3
d_gene: -
abundance: -
CDR3aa: CASSTSSSVYNEQFF
CDR3nt: TGTGCCAGCAGCACCTCCTCTAGCGTTTACAATGAGCAGTTCTTC

j_gene: TRBJ2-5
v_gene: TRBV2
d_gene: -
abundance: -
CDR3aa: CASSQSAVQETQYF
CDR3nt: TGTGCCAGCTCGCAATCGGCGGTTCAAGAGACCCAGTACTTC

j_gene: TRBJ1-1
v_gene: TRBV30
d_gene: TRBD1
abundance: -
CDR3aa: CASTPRTGTYATEAFF
CDR3nt: TGTGCCTCAACACCCCGGACAGGGACGTATGCGACTGAAGCTTTCTTT

j_gene: TRBJ2-7
v_gene: TRBV18
d_gene: -
abundance: -
CDR3aa: CASSPLPRRDFTEQYF
CDR3nt: TGTGCCAGCTCACCGTTACCTCGCAGGGATTTCACCGAGCAGTACTTC

j_gene: TRBJ2-1
v_gene: TRBV28
d_gene: -
abundance: -
CDR3aa: CASSPGYSNHNEQFF
CDR3nt: TGTGCCAGCAGTCCGGGGTATAGCAACCACAATGAGCAGTTCTTC

j_gene: TRBJ2-7
v_gene: TRBV5-4
d_gene: TRBD2
abundance: -
CDR3aa: CASNLAGGPYEQYF
CDR3nt: TGTGCCAGCAACCTAGCGGGAGGGCCCTACGAGCAGTACTTC

j_gene: TRBJ2-7
v_gene: TRBV4-3
d_gene: -
abundance: -
CDR3aa: CASSQDWAGSYEQYF
CDR3nt: TGCGCCAGCAGCCAAGATTGGGCAGGCTCCTACGAGCAGTACTTC

j_gene: TRBJ1-4
v_gene: TRBV5-1
d_gene: -
abundance: once
CDR3aa: CASAEDSSNEKLFF
CDR3nt: TGCGCCAGCGCCGAGGACAGTTCAAATGAAAAACTGTTTTTT

j_gene: TRBJ2-2
v_gene: TRBV10-1
d_gene: -
abundance: -
CDR3aa: CASSEPRGNTGELFF
CDR3nt: TGCGCCAGCAGTGAACCCCGGGGGAACACCGGGGAGCTGTTTTTT

j_gene: TRBJ2-2
v_gene: TRBV11-3
d_gene: -
abundance: -
CDR3aa: CASSLAGNSGELFF
CDR3nt: TGTGCCAGCAGCTTAGCGGGCAATTCCGGGGAGCTGTTTTTT

j_gene: TRBJ1-4
v_gene: TRBV11-2
d_gene: TRBD1
abundance: -
CDR3aa: CASSPETGTGYEKLFF
CDR3nt: TGTGCCAGCAGCCCGGAAACCGGGACAGGGTATGAAAAACTGTTTTTT

j_gene: TRBJ2-1
v_gene: TRBV11-3
d_gene: -
abundance: -
CDR3aa: CASSPEGPYNEQFF
CDR3nt: TGTGCCAGCAGCCCAGAGGGGCCCTACAATGAGCAGTTCTTC

j_gene: TRBJ2-1
v_gene: TRBV9
d_gene: TRBD2
abundance: -
CDR3aa: CASSTPGLAGGVSYNEQFF
CDR3nt: TGTGCCAGCAGCACTCCAGGACTAGCGGGAGGGGTTTCCTACAATGAGCAGTTCTTC

j_gene: TRBJ2-3
v_gene: TRBV4-3
d_gene: -
abundance: -
CDR3aa: CASSQDRVRTQYF
CDR3nt: TGCGCCAGCAGCCAAGATAGGGTGAGAACGCAGTATTTT

j_gene: TRBJ1-5
v_gene: TRBV24-1
d_gene: -
abundance: once
CDR3aa: CATQANSNQPQHF
CDR3nt: TGTGCCACCCAGGCAAATAGCAATCAGCCCCAGCATTTT

j_gene: TRBJ2-3
v_gene: TRBV28
d_gene: -
abundance: -
CDR3aa: CASRPYAARTDTQYF
CDR3nt: TGTGCCAGCAGGCCTTATGCGGCACGCACAGATACGCAGTATTTT

j_gene: TRBJ2-7
v_gene: TRBV6-2/TRBV6-3
d_gene: TRBD2
abundance: -
CDR3aa: CASSYSLAGGSGPYEQYF
CDR3nt: TGTGCCAGCAGTTACTCCCTAGCGGGAGGCTCGGGGCCCTACGAGCAGTACTTC

j_gene: TRBJ2-3
v_gene: TRBV7-6
d_gene: -
abundance: -
CDR3aa: CASTPLAGGVDTQYF
CDR3nt: TGTGCCAGCACCCCACTTGCGGGTGGTGTGGATACGCAGTATTTT

j_gene: TRBJ2-7
v_gene: TRBV6-1
d_gene: TRBD1
abundance: -
CDR3aa: CASSGGQAPGRWEQYF
CDR3nt: TGTGCCAGCAGTGGGGGACAGGCACCCGGAAGGTGGGAGCAGTACTTC

j_gene: TRBJ2-1
v_gene: TRBV7-8
d_gene: -
abundance: -
CDR3aa: CASSLKWFVPNEQFF
CDR3nt: TGTGCCAGCAGCCTGAAGTGGTTCGTCCCCAATGAGCAGTTCTTC

j_gene: TRBJ2-7
v_gene: TRBV4-3
d_gene: -
abundance: -
CDR3aa: CASSQGTTTYEQYF
CDR3nt: TGCGCCAGCAGCCAAGGTACTACCACCTACGAGCAGTACTTC

j_gene: TRBJ2-1
v_gene: TRBV7-3
d_gene: -
abundance: -
CDR3aa: CASSLSSPSSYNEQFF
CDR3nt: TGTGCCAGCAGCTTAAGCTCGCCCTCGTCCTACAATGAGCAGTTCTTC

j_gene: TRBJ2-7
v_gene: TRBV6-9
d_gene: -
abundance: -
CDR3aa: CASSYPPHRTEAYEQYF
CDR3nt: TGTGCCAGCAGTTATCCGCCGCACAGAACGGAGGCCTACGAGCAGTACTTC

j_gene: TRBJ2-1
v_gene: TRBV19
d_gene: -
abundance: -
CDR3aa: CASSTLGGHEQFF
CDR3nt: TGTGCCAGTAGTACCCTCGGGGGCCATGAGCAGTTCTTC

j_gene: TRBJ1-1
v_gene: TRBV5-4
d_gene: -
abundance: -
CDR3aa: CASSPHSGTEAFF
CDR3nt: TGTGCCAGCAGCCCGCACAGTGGAACTGAAGCTTTCTTT

j_gene: TRBJ2-2
v_gene: TRBV19
d_gene: TRBD2
abundance: -
CDR3aa: CASSTGAGASLAGELFF
CDR3nt: TGTGCCAGTAGTACTGGAGCGGGAGCCAGTTTGGCCGGGGAGCTGTTTTTT

j_gene: TRBJ2-1
v_gene: TRBV29-1
d_gene: -
abundance: -
CDR3aa: CSVEGEQNSYNEQFF
CDR3nt: TGCAGCGTTGAAGGGGAACAGAATTCCTACAATGAGCAGTTCTTC

j_gene: TRBJ2-2
v_gene: TRBV18
d_gene: -
abundance: -
CDR3aa: CASSPASVTGELFF
CDR3nt: TGTGCCAGCTCACCGGCTAGTGTAACCGGGGAGCTGTTTTTT